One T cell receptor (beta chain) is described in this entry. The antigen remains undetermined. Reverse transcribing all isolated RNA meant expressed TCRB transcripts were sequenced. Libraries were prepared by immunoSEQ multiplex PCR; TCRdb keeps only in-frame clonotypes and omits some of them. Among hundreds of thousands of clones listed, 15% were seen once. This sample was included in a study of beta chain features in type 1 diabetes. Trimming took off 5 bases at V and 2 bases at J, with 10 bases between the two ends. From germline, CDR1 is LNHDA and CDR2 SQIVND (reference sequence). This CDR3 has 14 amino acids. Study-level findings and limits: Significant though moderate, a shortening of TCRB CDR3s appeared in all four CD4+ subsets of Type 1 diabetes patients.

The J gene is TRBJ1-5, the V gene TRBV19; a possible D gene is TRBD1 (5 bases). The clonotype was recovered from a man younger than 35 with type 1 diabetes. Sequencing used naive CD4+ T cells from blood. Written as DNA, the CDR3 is TGTGCCAGTAGTTCCCAGGGCGGCAATCAGCCCCAGCATTTT. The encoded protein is CASSSQGGNQPQHF.